The TCR beta chain described here comes from a study of blood T cell repertoires in COVID-19. Study-level background: Samples came from the United States, Italy and Spain, spanning acute and convalescent COVID-19. T cells, B-cell-depleted T cells, or PBMCs provided the cDNA or gDNA that served as material.

This clone appeared a few times. This CDR3 has 15 amino acids. V lost 3 bases and J lost 1, with 12 bases in between. CDR1 is SGHTA and CDR2 is FQGNSA in the germline V gene. Per the original data handling: Researchers report that nucleated cell counts were estimated from reference gene primer amplification. Sequenced by immunoSEQ multiplex PCR; TCRdb stores in-frame clones only, minus some. The D gene and trimming were derived from the DNA, and the V and J assignments and clone size from that table. The sample includes 88,000 or so clones, 80% to 90% of them seen just once. The specimen was peripheral blood. The gene calls are TRBV7-2 and TRBJ1-2; no definite D call. The receptor was derived from a man in his sixties with acute or convalescent COVID-19. The CDR3 region is CASSLSPSRNYGYTF. The CDR3 coding sequence is TGTGCCAGCAGCTTGTCCCCGTCCCGTAACTATGGCTACACCTTC.